These 25 T cell receptor beta chains were all obtained from the same sample, sequenced in a study of shared clonotypes between healthy human individuals. Data came from immunoSEQ multiplex PCR; TCRdb stores just in-frame clones and leaves some out. The table has more than 1,200,000 clones, approximately 98.5% seen once. Input material: naive CD4+ T cells sorted from blood. Subset specified: CD45RA+ positively selected. All receptors derive from a man aged 30 to 45 in good health.

The rearrangement links TRBV7-8 to TRBJ2-1, with 7 nucleotides matching TRBD2. The CDR3 spans 18 residues. V lost 0 bases to trimming and J lost 8 bases; unmatched junction nucleotides: 16. The germline V gene encodes CDR1 SGHVS and CDR2 FQNEAQ. CDR3 protein: CASSLAERLAAQRDEQFF. The CDR3 DNA reads as TGTGCCAGCAGCTTAGCGGAGCGGCTAGCGGCCCAAAGGGATGAGCAGTTCTTC. The whole variable domain, filled in from reference TRBV7-8 and TRBJ2-1, reads GAGVSQSPRYKVAKRGQDVALRCDPISGHVSLFWYQQALGQGPEFLTYFQNEAQLDKSGLPSDRFFAERPEGSVSTLKIQRTQQEDSAVYLCASSLAERLAAQRDEQFFGPGTRLTVL.

The chain joins TRBV27 to TRBJ2-7; a weak D match, TRBD1 (6 bases). The V gene lost 7 bases and the J gene lost 3 bases, with 19 bases spanning the gap. The CDR3 is made up of 15 amino acids. Germline CDR1 and CDR2: MNHEY and SMNVEV (reference sequence). In nucleotides, the CDR3 is TGTGCCAGCAAATTTTCGGCAGGGGAGTTCTACGAGCAGTACTTC. Its protein is CASKFSAGEFYEQYF.

V and J are TRBV28 and TRBJ2-7, with 11 bases that match TRBD2. CDR1 and CDR2 from the germline V gene are MDHEN and SYDVKM. The trim removed 5 bases at V and 5 bases at J, leaving 11 bases unmatched. This CDR3 spans 16 amino acids. CDR3 sequence: CASSVVAGGPRDEQYF. CDR3 DNA: TGTGCCAGCAGTGTCGTAGCGGGAGGGCCCAGGGACGAGCAGTACTTC.

The rearrangement uses TRBV18 and TRBJ1-1; TRBD1 is a possible D gene (6 bases). Between the trimmed V and J ends, which lost 2 bases and 1 base, there was a span of 14 bases. CDR1 is KGHSH and CDR2 is LQKENI in the germline V gene. The CDR3 is 16 amino acids. This CDR3 reads CASSPLDLGANTEAFF. DNA of the CDR3: TGTGCCAGCTCACCATTGGATTTGGGGGCGAACACTGAAGCTTTCTTT.

The chain carries TRBV29-1 and TRBJ2-3; D perhaps matches TRBD1 (6 bases). Germline loops: CDR1 SQVTM, CDR2 ANQGSEA. The V end lost 4 bases, the J end lost 4 bases, and 12 bases lay between the germline ends. The CDR3 is 13 amino acids. CDR3 amino acids: CSVVRGSADTQYF. The CDR3 nucleotides are TGCAGCGTTGTAAGGGGGAGCGCAGATACGCAGTATTTT.

The chain joins TRBV28 to TRBJ2-7; possibly TRBD1 or TRBD2 for D (5 bases each). V lost 3 bases and J lost 4, with 13 bases in between. Germline V lookup: CDR1 MDHEN, CDR2 SYDVKM. CDR3 length: 14 amino acids. This CDR3 is CASSLREWGYEQYF. The CDR3 coding sequence is TGTGCCAGCAGTTTGAGGGAGTGGGGGTACGAGCAGTACTTC.

The V and J genes are TRBV30 and TRBJ1-2; tentative D call: TRBD1 (6 bases). Germline V gene data show CDR1 as GTSNPN and CDR2 as SVGIG (reference sequence). CDR3 length equals 15 residues. Trimming pared 5 bases from V and 6 bases from J, leaving 22 bases between. CDR3 nucleotide sequence: TGTGCCTGGGGTGGGTGGATCAACAGGGAAAATGGCTACACCTTC. Translating gives CAWGGWINRENGYTF.

V usage is TRBV5-1 and J usage is TRBJ2-7; 9 bases agree with TRBD1. The CDR3 is made up of 15 amino acids. CDR1 is SGHRS, CDR2 YFSETQ, per germline. Unmatched junction bases numbered 11, after V lost 5 bases and J lost 5 bases. The CDR3 DNA reads TGCGCCAGCAGTTGGTGGAATGGGACAGGGAACGAGCAGTACTTC. Protein: CASSWWNGTGNEQYF.

The gene calls are TRBV9 and TRBJ2-3; D may be TRBD1 or TRBD2 (5 bases each). Germline CDR1 is SGDLS and CDR2 is YYNGEE. The germline V and J ends were trimmed by 0 bases and 2 bases, with 10 bases remaining between them. The CDR3 loop spans 15 amino acids. In DNA, the CDR3 is TGTGCCAGCAGCGTAGGGAAGGGACCCACAGATACGCAGTATTTT. It encodes CASSVGKGPTDTQYF.

This chain links TRBV5-1 with TRBJ2-5; TRBD2 aligns across 15 bases. Germline loops: CDR1 SGHRS, CDR2 YFSETQ. This CDR3 region has 18 residues. V lost 3 bases to trimming and J lost 0 bases; unmatched junction nucleotides: 6. The DNA of the CDR3 is TGCGCCAGCAGCTATGGACTAGCGGGAGGGAATTACCAAGAGACCCAGTACTTC. Translated: CASSYGLAGGNYQETQYF.

J is TRBJ2-7 and V is TRBV5-1; TRBD2 matches at 11 bases. The CDR3 is made up of 16 amino acids. Unmatched junction bases numbered 7, after V lost 4 bases and J lost 1 base. Germline CDR1 is SGHRS and CDR2 is YFSETQ. The CDR3 loop is CASSVLLAGDSYEQYF. CDR3 DNA sequence: TGCGCCAGCAGCGTACTACTAGCGGGAGATTCCTACGAGCAGTACTTC.

The chain's CDR3 is CASSLTLAGGLGGTGELFF. The CDR3, as DNA: TGCGCCAGCAGCTTGACGCTAGCGGGAGGACTCGGGGGCACCGGGGAGCTGTTTTTT. The gene calls are TRBV5-1 and TRBJ2-2; 11 bases line up with TRBD2. CDR3 size: 19 residues. Germline-derived CDR1 and CDR2 are SGHRS and YFSETQ. Losses at the gene ends were 1 base for V and 4 bases for J; bases not matched to a gene: 12. The full variable domain, rest sourced from reference TRBV5-1 and TRBJ2-2, is KAGVTQTPRYLIKTRGQQVTLSCSPISGHRSVSWYQQTPGQGLQFLFEYFSETQRNKGNFPGRFSGRQFSNSRSEMNVSTLELGDSALYLCASSLTLAGGLGGTGELFFGEGSRLTVL.

This chain links TRBV7-9 with TRBJ2-1, with 9 bases that match TRBD1. The germline V gene encodes CDR1 SEHNR and CDR2 FQNEAQ (reference sequence). J lost 4 bases, V lost 1 base, and 2 bases had no gene match. This CDR3 has 15 amino acids. CDR3: CASSLGGQGYNEQFF. Written as DNA, the CDR3 is TGTGCCAGCAGCTTAGGGGGACAGGGTTACAATGAGCAGTTCTTC.

V usage is TRBV6-4 and J usage is TRBJ2-1; 7 bases map to TRBD2. The CDR3 loop spans 17 amino acids. Trimming removed 0 bases from V and 6 bases from J; junction bases left unmatched: 11. Germline-derived CDR1 and CDR2 are MRHNA and SNTAGT. The CDR3 here is CASSDSGGSNNRNEQFF. The CDR3, as DNA: TGTGCCAGCAGTGACTCAGGCGGGAGTAATAACCGCAATGAGCAGTTCTTC.

The J gene is TRBJ2-7, the V gene TRBV28; D is unclear. The CDR3 covers 12 residues. The ends were cut back, 5 bases at V and 7 bases at J, with 12 bases in the middle. Germline values: CDR1 MDHEN, CDR2 SYDVKM. CDR3 DNA: TGTGCCAGCAGTCCCGGGCAAAGGGAGCAGTACTTC. Translation: CASSPGQREQYF.

This clone was counted once. The chain couples TRBV11-3 to TRBJ1-1; possibly TRBD1 for D (5 bases). CDR1 and CDR2 (germline): SGHNT, YENEEA. V lost 0 bases, J lost 3 bases, and 5 bases lay in between. The CDR3 loop spans 13 amino acids. The CDR3 coding sequence is TGTGCCAGCAGCTTAGACAGGGACACTGAAGCTTTCTTT. Amino acid sequence: CASSLDRDTEAFF.

This chain links TRBV29-1 with TRBJ2-2; 7 bases map to TRBD1. V shed 4 bases and J 7 bases; nucleotides not matched to a gene: 15. CDR3 length: 16 amino acids. Germline values: CDR1 SQVTM, CDR2 ANQGSEA. CDR3 DNA: TGCAGCGTTGGAAAAGCGGCAGGGGGAAGCGGCGGGGAGCTGTTTTTT. It translates to CSVGKAAGGSGGELFF.

This chain uses TRBV2 with TRBJ1-3; the D gene is possibly TRBD1 (6 bases). The germline gives CDR1 SNHLY, CDR2 FYNNEI. Trimming stripped 5 bases from V and 0 bases from J, with 17 bases between. CDR3 length: 17 amino acids. CDR3 in amino acids: CASSRSGGARSGNTIYF. CDR3 nucleotide sequence: TGTGCCAGCAGTCGTAGTGGGGGGGCTCGCTCTGGAAACACCATATATTTT.

The chain employs TRBV7-2 and TRBJ2-2, with D possibly being TRBD2 (6 bases). The CDR3 runs 15 residues. Germline loops: CDR1 SGHTA, CDR2 FQGNSA. Trimming took off 0 bases at V and 4 bases at J, with 9 bases between the two ends. The CDR3 loop reads CASSLAGGSTGELFF. The CDR3 DNA sequence: TGTGCCAGCAGCTTAGCGGGGGGAAGCACCGGGGAGCTGTTTTTT.

V gene TRBV7-2 combines with J gene TRBJ2-2; D might be TRBD1 (5 bases). Germline loops: CDR1 SGHTA, CDR2 FQGNSA. Trimming removed 6 bases at V and 6 bases at J, with 11 bases between. This CDR3 has 13 residues. DNA of the CDR3: TGTGCCAGCAGTTCTGGGGCACCCGGGGAGCTGTTTTTT. It encodes CASSSGAPGELFF.

This clone appeared once. This chain joins TRBV5-1 and TRBJ1-4, with 7 bases matching TRBD1. V lost 4 bases and J lost 0; bases outside the gene matches: 9. The CDR3 sequence is 17 residues long. Germline loops: CDR1 SGHRS, CDR2 YFSETQ. The CDR3 DNA sequence: TGCGCCAGCAGCCGGGACAGACGAGTTGCAACTAATGAAAAACTGTTTTTT. Its translation: CASSRDRRVATNEKLFF.

V is TRBV6-5 and J is TRBJ1-2, with TRBD1 matching 10 bases. Germline V gives CDR1 MNHEY, CDR2 SVGAGI. J was trimmed by 4 bases and V by 7 bases; bases with no gene match: 6. CDR3 length: 14 amino acids. DNA for the CDR3: TGTGCCAGCACCGGGACAGGGGAAATCTATGGCTACACCTTC. Translating it yields CASTGTGEIYGYTF.

The rearrangement joins TRBV19 to TRBJ2-3, with a weak D call TRBD2 (7 bases). The CDR3 is 14 residues long. Germline-derived CDR1 and CDR2 are LNHDA and SQIVND (reference sequence). The V end lost 8 bases, the J end lost 8 bases, and 20 bases lay between the germline ends. The CDR3 sequence is CASRSGGTGGTQYF. Written as DNA, the CDR3 is TGTGCCAGTCGTTCGGGGGGCACTGGGGGTACGCAGTATTTT.

Note on this clone: A junction end diverges from the germline sequence, so it may reflect a read error. The chain combines TRBV2 with TRBJ2-7; D is possibly TRBD1 or TRBD2 (5 bases each). Per the germline V gene, CDR1 is SNHLY and CDR2 is FYNNEI. The CDR3 runs 15 residues. The CDR3 DNA follows: TGTGCCAGAAGTGATCTGGGGGACCCCCCCTACGAGCAGTACTTC. This gives the protein CARSDLGDPPYEQYF.

The chain has TRBV7-9 and TRBJ2-1, with a weak D call TRBD1 (5 bases). V was clipped by 1 base and J by 10 bases, with 14 bases between them. Per the germline V gene, CDR1 is SEHNR and CDR2 is FQNEAQ (reference sequence). This CDR3 is built from 14 residues. The CDR3: CASSLEGRGHEQFF. CDR3 bases: TGTGCCAGCAGCTTAGAAGGTCGAGGACACGAGCAGTTCTTC.